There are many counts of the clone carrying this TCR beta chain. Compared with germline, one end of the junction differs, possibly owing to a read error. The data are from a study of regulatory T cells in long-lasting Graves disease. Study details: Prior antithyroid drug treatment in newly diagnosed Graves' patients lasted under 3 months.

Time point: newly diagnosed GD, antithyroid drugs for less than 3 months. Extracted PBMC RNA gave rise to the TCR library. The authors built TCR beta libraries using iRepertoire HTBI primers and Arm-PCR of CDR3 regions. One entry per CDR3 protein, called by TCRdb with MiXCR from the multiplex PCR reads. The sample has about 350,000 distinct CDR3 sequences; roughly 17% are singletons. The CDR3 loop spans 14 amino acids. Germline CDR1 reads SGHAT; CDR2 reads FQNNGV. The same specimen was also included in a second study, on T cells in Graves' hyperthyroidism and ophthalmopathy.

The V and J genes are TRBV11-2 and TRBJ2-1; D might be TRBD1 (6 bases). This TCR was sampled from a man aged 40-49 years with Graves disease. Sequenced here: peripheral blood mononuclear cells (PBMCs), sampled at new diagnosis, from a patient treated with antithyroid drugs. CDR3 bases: TGTGCCAGCAGTTTAGTGGACAGCCACAATGAGCAGTTCTTC. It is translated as CASSLVDSHNEQFF.